The 15 T cell receptor beta chains given below trace back to one sample, sequenced in a study of CD8+ T cells in alopecia areata. Those with alopecia areata gave lesional scalp punch biopsies and peripheral blood. Extracted RNA was reverse transcribed into cDNA, the sequencing template. Profiled with immunoSEQ multiplex PCR; TCRdb holds only in-frame clones, not every one. The sample yields some 13,000 clones, 60% seen once. The sequencing sample was made of skin. These receptors originate from a human donor with alopecia areata.

CDR3 bases: TGCGCCAGCAGTGAGGGCTATGGCTACACCTTC. Its protein is CASSEGYGYTF. This chain links TRBV10-2 with TRBJ1-2; D not resolved. Germline V gene data show CDR1 as WSHSY and CDR2 as SAAADI. The CDR3 loop spans 11 amino acids. The V end was cut by 2 bases, the J end by 4 bases, with 2 bases between.

CDR3: CASSVGLRDSYEQYF. The DNA for the CDR3 is TGTGCCAGCAGCGTAGGACTTCGGGACAGCTACGAGCAGTACTTC. The rearrangement links TRBV9 to TRBJ2-7; 7 positions match TRBD1. The ends lost 0 bases at V and 3 bases at J; junction bases unmatched: 6. Germline CDR1 and CDR2: SGDLS and YYNGEE. There are 15 residues in the CDR3.

The rearrangement joins TRBV28 to TRBJ2-1; TRBD1 agrees at 9 bases. CDR3 length: 14 amino acids. Germline V gene data show CDR1 as MDHEN and CDR2 as SYDVKM. V lost 6 bases and J lost 8; bases outside the gene matches: 8. The CDR3 spells CASSPTGGGDEQFF. CDR3 DNA: TGTGCCAGCAGCCCGACAGGGGGAGGGGATGAGCAGTTCTTC.

This chain links TRBV6-5 with TRBJ2-2; D call uncertain. CDR1 is MNHEY, CDR2 SVGAGI, per germline. V was trimmed by 7 bases and J by 2 bases, leaving 8 bases between them. This CDR3 has 13 amino acids. DNA for the CDR3: TGTGCCAGCATGGAAGGAAACACCGGGGAGCTGTTTTTT. It codes for CASMEGNTGELFF.

V usage is TRBV18 and J usage is TRBJ1-1, with D maybe TRBD1 (5 bases). CDR3 length: 16 amino acids. Looked up from germline, CDR1 is KGHSH and CDR2 is LQKENI. Trimming cost V 2 bases and J 6 bases, with 19 bases left between them. The CDR3 sequence is CASSPNEVQGGPEAFF. CDR3 in DNA: TGTGCCAGCTCACCAAACGAAGTCCAGGGAGGCCCTGAAGCTTTCTTT.

The chain has TRBV9 and TRBJ2-7; D remains ambiguous. V gave up 4 bases and J gave up 3 bases, with 17 bases separating them. The length of the CDR3 is 15 residues. CDR1 and CDR2 (germline): SGDLS, YYNGEE. CDR3: CASSQGEGRYYEQYF. CDR3 DNA sequence: TGTGCCAGCAGCCAAGGCGAAGGGCGATACTACGAGCAGTACTTC.

The V call is TRBV14, the J call TRBJ2-7, with unresolved D. The CDR3 contains 14 residues. Trimming removed 5 bases from V and 3 bases from J, with 14 bases in between. Germline V gene lookup returns CDR1 SGHDN and CDR2 FVKESK. The CDR3 coding sequence is TGTGCCAGCAGCGTAAATGATTGGCACTACGAGCAGTACTTC. Its protein product is CASSVNDWHYEQYF.

V gene TRBV6-5 combines with J gene TRBJ2-1, with D unresolved. CDR3 size: 12 residues. The V gene's germline CDR1 is MNHEY and CDR2 SVGAGI. V lost 2 bases and J 4 bases, leaving 3 bases between the germline ends. The CDR3 DNA follows: TGTGCCAGCAGTTACGGGTACAATGAGCAGTTCTTC. Protein: CASSYGYNEQFF.

The gene calls are TRBV15 and TRBJ2-7; 12 bases agree with TRBD2. The V gene end was trimmed by 10 bases and the J gene end by 2 bases; junction bases not matched to a gene: 3. Germline CDR1 LNHNV, CDR2 YYDKDF (reference sequence). The length of the CDR3 is 13 residues. The CDR3 protein is CAIGLAGPYEQYF. CDR3 nucleotide sequence: TGTGCCATCGGACTAGCGGGGCCCTACGAGCAGTACTTC.

This clone has just a few counts. The gene calls are TRBV7-2 and TRBJ1-2, with D hard to call. There are 16 residues in the CDR3. CDR1 is SGHTA and CDR2 is FQGNSA in the germline V gene. Between the trimmed V and J ends, which lost 0 bases and 3 bases, there was a span of 14 bases. The CDR3 loop is CASSLAPVGSYYGYTF. The CDR3 region has the DNA TGTGCCAGCAGCTTAGCGCCGGTGGGTTCTTACTATGGCTACACCTTC.

This clone was recorded a few times. V and J are TRBV7-2 and TRBJ1-5; TRBD1 matches 7 bases. In germline, CDR1 is SGHTA, CDR2 FQGNSA. The CDR3 is made up of 18 amino acids. Losses at the gene ends were 2 bases for V and 1 base for J; bases not matched to a gene: 11. CDR3 nucleotides: TGTGCCAGCAGCTTACACAGGGGAATACTGGGCAGCAATCAGCCCCAGCATTTT. Amino acids: CASSLHRGILGSNQPQHF.

Written as DNA, the CDR3 is TGTGCCAGTAGTATCTCTCCGTCTCGGCCCCAGCATTTT. Translated, it gives CASSISPSRPQHF. The chain joins TRBV19 to TRBJ1-5; D is ambiguous. The length of the CDR3 is 13 residues. The germline gives CDR1 LNHDA, CDR2 SQIVND (reference sequence). V was pared by 3 bases and J by 9 bases, with 12 bases between.

The chain's CDR3 is CASMSGTEQYNEQFF. CDR3 sequence (DNA): TGTGCCAGCATGAGCGGGACCGAACAATACAATGAGCAGTTCTTC. This sequence joins TRBV6-1 and TRBJ2-1; 7 bases match TRBD2. CDR3 size: 15 residues. After removal of 7 bases from V and 4 bases from J, the junction contained 10 bases not matched to a gene. From germline, CDR1 is MNHNS and CDR2 SASEGT.

This clone was counted only a few times. The V call is TRBV7-9, the J call TRBJ2-7; D not resolved. CDR1 is SEHNR and CDR2 is FQNEAQ in the germline V gene (reference sequence). The V gene lost 1 base and the J gene lost 3 bases, with 7 bases spanning the gap. This CDR3 has 13 amino acids. The CDR3 nucleotides read TGTGCCAGCAGCTTAGGCGGTGGCTACGAGCAGTACTTC. Encoded protein: CASSLGGGYEQYF.

The chain couples TRBV6-6 to TRBJ2-1; 8 bases fit TRBD2. CDR1 MNHNY and CDR2 SVGAGI come from the germline V gene (reference sequence). CDR3 length: 15 residues. Trimming took 10 bases from V and 5 from J; bases not matched to a gene: 13. The CDR3, as DNA: TGTGCCACAGCAGTCGTCCGGGAGGGGCACAATGAGCAGTTCTTC. This codes for CATAVVREGHNEQFF.